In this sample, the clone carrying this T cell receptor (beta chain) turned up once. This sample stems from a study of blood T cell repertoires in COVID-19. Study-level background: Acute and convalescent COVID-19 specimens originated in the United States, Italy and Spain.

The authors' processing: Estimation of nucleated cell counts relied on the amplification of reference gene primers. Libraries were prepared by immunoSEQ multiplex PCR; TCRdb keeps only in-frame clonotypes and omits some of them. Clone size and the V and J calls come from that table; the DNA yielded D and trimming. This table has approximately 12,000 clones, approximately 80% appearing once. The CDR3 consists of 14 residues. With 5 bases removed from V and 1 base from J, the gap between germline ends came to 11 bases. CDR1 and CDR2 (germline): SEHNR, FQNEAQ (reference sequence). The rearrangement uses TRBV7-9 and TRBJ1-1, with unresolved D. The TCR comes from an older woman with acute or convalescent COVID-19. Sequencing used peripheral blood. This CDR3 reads CASSTSGSNTEAFF. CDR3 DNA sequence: TGTGCCAGCAGCACAAGCGGGTCGAACACTGAAGCTTTCTTT.